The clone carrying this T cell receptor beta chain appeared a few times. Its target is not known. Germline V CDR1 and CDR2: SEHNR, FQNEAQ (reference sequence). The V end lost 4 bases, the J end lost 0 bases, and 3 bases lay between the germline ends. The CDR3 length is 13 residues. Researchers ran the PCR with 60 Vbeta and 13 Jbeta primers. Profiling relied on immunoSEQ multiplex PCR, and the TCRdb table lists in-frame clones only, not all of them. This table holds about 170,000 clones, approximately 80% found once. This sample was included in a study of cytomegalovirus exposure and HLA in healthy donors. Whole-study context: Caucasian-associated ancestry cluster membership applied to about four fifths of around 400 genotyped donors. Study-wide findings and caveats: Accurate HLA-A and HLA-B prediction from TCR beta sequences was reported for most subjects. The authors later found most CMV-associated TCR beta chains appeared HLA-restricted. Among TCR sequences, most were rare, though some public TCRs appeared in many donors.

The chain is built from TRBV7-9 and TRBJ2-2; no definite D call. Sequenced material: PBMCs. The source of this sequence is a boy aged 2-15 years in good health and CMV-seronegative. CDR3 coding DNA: TGTGCCAGCAGCTCTACGAACACCGGGGAGCTGTTTTTT. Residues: CASSSTNTGELFF.